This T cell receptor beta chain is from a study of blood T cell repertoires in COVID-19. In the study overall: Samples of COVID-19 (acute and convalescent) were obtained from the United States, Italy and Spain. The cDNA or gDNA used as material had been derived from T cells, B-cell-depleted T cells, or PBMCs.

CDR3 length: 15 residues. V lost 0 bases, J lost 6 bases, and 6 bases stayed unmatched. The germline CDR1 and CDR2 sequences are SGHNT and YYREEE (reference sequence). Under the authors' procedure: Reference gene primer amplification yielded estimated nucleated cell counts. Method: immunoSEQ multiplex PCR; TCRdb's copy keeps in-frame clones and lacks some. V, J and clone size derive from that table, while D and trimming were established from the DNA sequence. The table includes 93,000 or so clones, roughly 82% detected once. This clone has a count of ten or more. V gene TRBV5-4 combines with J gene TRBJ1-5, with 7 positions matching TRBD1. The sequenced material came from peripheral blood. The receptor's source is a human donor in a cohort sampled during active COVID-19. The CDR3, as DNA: TGTGCCAGCAGCTTGGACGGGGACAGTGGTCAGCCCCAGCATTTT. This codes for CASSLDGDSGQPQHF.